This entry concerns a single T cell receptor (beta chain). Its antigen is unidentified. The data derive from a study of T cells in lung cancer brain metastases. The overall study: About 85% of the roughly 20 patients had a tobacco use history. Study results and caveats: Most clones were lesion-specific, with limited overlap between paired lesions (mean Morisita index approximately 0.24).

TCRdb keeps only in-frame clones here, not all; method: immunoSEQ multiplex PCR. The table shows several thousand clones, with about nine tenths occurring only once. The J segment lost 0 bases and the V segment lost 7 bases, leaving 4 bases of the junction unmatched. The CDR3 runs 16 residues. Germline CDR1 and CDR2: SGHRS and YFSETQ. The chain employs TRBV5-1 and TRBJ2-1; TRBD2 aligns across 13 bases. This clonotype was sampled from a man aged 50-60 years with non-small cell lung cancer. The sequencing input was tumor tissue from the primary lung tumor. The CDR3 DNA is TGCGCCAGCGGACTAGCGGGGGCTAGCTCCTACAATGAGCAGTTCTTC. Its translation: CASGLAGASSYNEQFF.